The source of this T cell receptor beta chain is a study of cytomegalovirus exposure and HLA in healthy donors. Overall study findings and caveats: A missense DCLRE1C variant was associated with V- and J-gene trimming of TCR beta chains in a later analysis, and an independent cohort replicated the association.

With 60 Vbeta and 13 Jbeta primers, the PCR was carried out. Repertoires were generated with immunoSEQ multiplex PCR, while TCRdb's copy carries only in-frame clones and drops some. This sample has tens of thousands of clones, with around nine tenths found just once. Comments on this clone: Its specificity is unknown.

Trimming cost V 8 bases and J 6 bases; bases outside gene matches: 11. Germline CDR1 and CDR2: GTSNPN and SVGIG (reference sequence). The CDR3 totals 13 residues. The receptor's source is a woman between 18 and 29 years old in good health and CMV-seronegative. Sequences were obtained from PBMCs. The chain is built from TRBV30 and TRBJ1-2; 8 positions agree with TRBD1. CDR3 residues: CASRTGRFNGYTF. CDR3 DNA sequence: TGTGCCAGCCGGACAGGGAGGTTTAATGGCTACACCTTC.